These 32 T cell receptor beta chains originate from one sample sequenced in a study of blood T cell repertoires in COVID-19 (dated by TCRdb to the early 2020s). The method was the immunoSEQ multiplex PCR assay. What TCRdb holds here is the immuneACCESS table cut down to in-frame rearrangements. Part of the clones is not present; checked against another copy, under half of the missing clones reflect an unresolved V gene, and the others are unexplained. This sample is represented by 200,000 to 300,000 clones; more than 75% of them were singletons. The biggest ten clones account for about 6% of the sample. Sequencing was performed on peripheral blood. These receptors were collected from a woman older than 75 with COVID-19, enrolled during active disease.

The V and J genes are TRBV11-3 and TRBJ1-2; 11 bases are a match to TRBD1. CDR3 size: 18 residues. Germline V gene data show CDR1 as SGHNT and CDR2 as YENEEA. Trimming took 4 bases from V and 2 from J; bases not matched to a gene: 12. Written as DNA, the CDR3 is TGTGCCAGCAGCTCGGGGGACAGGGGGACGATTACGAACTATGGCTACACCTTC. Residues: CASSSGDRGTITNYGYTF. The full variable domain, in which reference TRBV11-3 and TRBJ1-2 provide the parts outside the CDR3, is EAGVVQSPRYKIIEKKQPVAFWCNPISGHNTLYWYLQNLGQGPELLIRYENEEAVDDSQLPKDRFSAERLKGVDSTLKIQPAELGDSAVYLCASSSGDRGTITNYGYTFGSGTRLTVV.

In this sample, this clone turned up once. The V and J genes are TRBV7-8 and TRBJ2-6; no clear D gene. V was cut by 8 bases and J by 0 bases, with 8 bases left in between. CDR1 and CDR2 (germline): SGHVS, FQNEAQ. The CDR3 is 14 residues long. CDR3 in DNA: TGTGCCAGCCGAGTGATCTCTGGGGCCAACGTCCTGACTTTC. Translated, it gives CASRVISGANVLTF.

The chain employs TRBV28 and TRBJ2-7; TRBD1 agrees at 7 bases. This CDR3 has 15 amino acids. Germline CDR1 MDHEN, CDR2 SYDVKM. V gave up 4 bases and J gave up 5 bases; unmatched junction bases: 11. The CDR3 region is CASSSDREILHEQYF. Here the CDR3 DNA reads TGTGCCAGCAGTTCCGACAGGGAAATCTTACACGAGCAGTACTTC.

This clone appeared once. The gene calls are TRBV28 and TRBJ1-1; 8 bases map to TRBD1. Looked up from germline, CDR1 is MDHEN and CDR2 is SYDVKM. The V segment lost 5 bases and the J segment 4 bases; nucleotides outside the gene matches: 3. This CDR3 is 13 amino acids long. CDR3 nucleotide sequence: TGTGCCAGCAGTCGCGGACAGGGCACTGAAGCTTTCTTT. Translating it yields CASSRGQGTEAFF. The whole variable domain, filled in from reference TRBV28 and TRBJ1-1, reads DVKVTQSSRYLVKRTGEKVFLECVQDMDHENMFWYRQDPGLGLRLIYFSYDVKMKEKGDIPEGYSVSREKKERFSLILESASTNQTSMYLCASSRGQGTEAFFGQGTRLTVV.

The CDR3: CASSGQGVGYGYTF. The CDR3 region has the DNA TGTGCCAGCAGTGGACAGGGGGTGGGCTATGGCTACACCTTC. The J gene is TRBJ1-2, the V gene TRBV2; 9 bases map to TRBD1. Germline V CDR1 and CDR2: SNHLY, FYNNEI. Trimming cost V 4 bases and J 4 bases; bases outside gene matches: 4. The CDR3 extends over 14 amino acids.

This clone was picked up one time. This chain uses TRBV18 with TRBJ1-2; maybe TRBD1 (5 bases). V dropped 3 bases and J dropped 0 bases, with 5 bases sitting between them. CDR3 size: 13 residues. Germline lookup yields CDR1 KGHSH and CDR2 LQKENI. The CDR3 protein is CASSPDTNYGYTF. The CDR3 DNA is TGTGCCAGCTCACCGGACACTAACTATGGCTACACCTTC.

This chain uses TRBV11-2 with TRBJ1-4; D is unclear. From germline, CDR1 is SGHAT and CDR2 FQNNGV. CDR3 length equals 14 residues. V was clipped by 3 bases and J by 8 bases, with 13 bases between them. The DNA of the CDR3 is TGTGCCAGCAGCTTTCGTTATTGGGAGGAAAAACTGTTTTTT. Its protein product is CASSFRYWEEKLFF.

The chain employs TRBV11-2 and TRBJ2-1; D is possibly TRBD2 (6 bases). The CDR3 runs to 16 residues. Germline V CDR1 and CDR2: SGHAT, FQNNGV. V was pared by 1 base and J by 6 bases, with 16 bases between. In DNA, the CDR3 is TGTGCCAGCAGCTTAGGCCCGGGACTTACTTTCAATGAGCAGTTCTTC. It is translated as CASSLGPGLTFNEQFF.

V gene TRBV7-9 combines with J gene TRBJ1-2; TRBD1 matches at 8 bases. The length of the CDR3 is 15 residues. Germline loops: CDR1 SEHNR, CDR2 FQNEAQ (reference sequence). After removal of 4 bases from V and 2 bases from J, the junction contained 6 bases not matched to a gene. This CDR3 reads CASSSKRTGNYGYTF. In nucleotides, the CDR3 is TGTGCCAGCAGCTCGAAGAGGACAGGGAACTATGGCTACACCTTC.

The chain recombines TRBV2 with TRBJ2-5; TRBD1 is a possible D gene (6 bases). Germline loops: CDR1 SNHLY, CDR2 FYNNEI. The germline V and J ends were trimmed by 5 bases and 13 bases, with 17 bases remaining between them. This CDR3 is 12 amino acids long. The CDR3 nucleotides read TGTGCCAGCAGTATGCAACAGGGAAGGTTGTACTTC. Translating gives CASSMQQGRLYF.

The chain is built from TRBV19 and TRBJ2-1, with 10 bases matching TRBD2. This CDR3 has 14 amino acids. The trim removed 10 bases at V and 9 bases at J, leaving 12 bases unmatched. CDR1 LNHDA and CDR2 SQIVND come from the germline V gene (reference sequence). The CDR3 region is CATESGGARVEQFF. The CDR3 DNA sequence: TGTGCCACGGAAAGCGGGGGGGCGAGAGTTGAGCAGTTCTTC.

The chain combines TRBV28 with TRBJ1-2; the D gene is possibly TRBD1 (5 bases). This CDR3 has 13 residues. V was cut by 8 bases and J by 6 bases, with 16 bases left in between. Germline assignment: CDR1 MDHEN and CDR2 SYDVKM. The chain's CDR3 is CASEAGGTDGYTF. DNA for the CDR3: TGTGCCAGCGAAGCGGGTGGGACGGATGGCTACACCTTC.

The J gene is TRBJ1-5, the V gene TRBV30; D is undetermined. The germline CDR1 and CDR2 sequences are GTSNPN and SVGIG (reference sequence). The length of the CDR3 is 14 residues. Trimming removed 2 bases at V and 1 base at J, with 9 bases between. The CDR3 nucleotides are TGTGCCTGGAGTCCCCGTGAGAGCAATCAGCCCCAGCATTTT. It encodes CAWSPRESNQPQHF.

This chain links TRBV2 with TRBJ1-1; D perhaps matches TRBD1 (5 bases). The CDR3 sequence is 14 residues long. Per the germline V gene, CDR1 is SNHLY and CDR2 is FYNNEI. Trimming cost V 10 bases and J 3 bases, with 18 bases left between them. This chain's CDR3 is CANQKGLGYTEAFF. The CDR3 DNA reads as TGTGCCAACCAAAAGGGGTTAGGTTACACTGAAGCTTTCTTT.

J is TRBJ1-6 and V is TRBV3-1 (or the pseudogene TRBV3-2); D might be TRBD1 (5 bases). V was shortened by 0 bases and J by 7 bases, with 7 bases between the two germline ends. The CDR3 runs to 14 residues. Germline V CDR1 and CDR2: LGHDT, YNNKEL (reference sequence). This CDR3 reads CASSQDRGNSPLHF. CDR3 DNA: TGTGCCAGCAGCCAAGACCGGGGGAATTCACCCCTCCACTTT.

This chain links TRBV9 with TRBJ2-7, with TRBD1 as a possible D gene (6 bases). CDR1 and CDR2 (germline): SGDLS, YYNGEE. The CDR3 contains 14 residues. Trimming stripped 0 bases from V and 3 bases from J, with 10 bases between. CDR3: CASSVEWDNYEQYV. The CDR3 region has the DNA TGTGCCAGCAGCGTAGAATGGGACAACTACGAGCAGTACGTC.

The chain has TRBV5-1 and TRBJ1-3; 10 positions agree with TRBD1. The CDR3 extends over 16 amino acids. V dropped 3 bases and J dropped 4; count of bases not matched to a gene: 7. The germline V gene encodes CDR1 SGHRS and CDR2 YFSETQ. The CDR3 spells CASSSHLTGGGNTIYF. CDR3 DNA: TGCGCCAGCAGCTCCCACCTGACAGGGGGCGGAAACACCATATATTTT.

The chain recombines TRBV2 with TRBJ2-1; the match to TRBD2 covers 10 bases. The J segment lost 7 bases and the V segment lost 8 bases, leaving 8 bases of the junction unmatched. Germline assignment: CDR1 SNHLY and CDR2 FYNNEI. The CDR3 length is 14 residues. CDR3 bases: TGTGCCAGCTTACAGCGGGGGGGATCGAATGAGCAGTTCTTC. Protein product: CASLQRGGSNEQFF.

CDR3 DNA: TGTGCCACCAGTGACCCACAGGAAAAACTGTTTTTT. Its translation: CATSDPQEKLFF. This chain connects TRBV24-1 to TRBJ1-4; D is uncertain. This CDR3 comprises 12 residues. V dropped 4 bases and J dropped 8 bases, with 7 bases sitting between them. The germline CDR1 and CDR2 sequences are KGHDR and SFDVKD.

The CDR3 sequence is CASRKTGANYGYTF. The CDR3 region has the DNA TGTGCCAGCAGGAAGACAGGAGCTAACTATGGCTACACCTTC. The chain joins TRBV28 to TRBJ1-2; TRBD1 is a possible D gene (6 bases). The CDR3 runs 14 residues. V dropped 6 bases and J dropped 0 bases, with 11 bases sitting between them. Germline CDR1 MDHEN, CDR2 SYDVKM.

A single count supports this clone. The CDR3 nucleotides read TGTGCCAGCAGCCTAACCTCCGCCTATGGAGGCACTGAAGCTTTCTTT. Translated, it gives CASSLTSAYGGTEAFF. The chain links TRBV11-2 to TRBJ1-1; D remains unclear. Germline CDR1 and CDR2: SGHAT and FQNNGV. CDR3 length: 16 residues. V lost 5 bases, J lost 4 bases, and 20 bases lay in between.

The CDR3 reads CASSLGDRGLAFF. CDR3 DNA: TGCGCCAGCAGCTTGGGAGACAGGGGGTTAGCTTTCTTT. The J gene is TRBJ1-1, the V gene TRBV5-1; 9 bases map to TRBD1. Germline CDR1 and CDR2: SGHRS and YFSETQ. Germline trimming cut 0 bases from V and 10 bases from J; bases unmatched to any gene: 4. This CDR3 is built from 13 residues. Complete variable domain (other parts from reference TRBV5-1 and TRBJ1-1): KAGVTQTPRYLIKTRGQQVTLSCSPISGHRSVSWYQQTPGQGLQFLFEYFSETQRNKGNFPGRFSGRQFSNSRSEMNVSTLELGDSALYLCASSLGDRGLAFFGQGTRLTVV.

The J gene is TRBJ1-2, the V gene TRBV19; D is ambiguous. CDR1 is LNHDA, CDR2 SQIVND, per germline (reference sequence). CDR3 length: 12 residues. The V gene lost 5 bases and the J gene lost 5 bases, with 9 bases spanning the gap. In nucleotides, the CDR3 is TGTGCCAGTAGTGCTGGGAGATATGGCTACACCTTC. Protein: CASSAGRYGYTF.

V gene TRBV19 combines with J gene TRBJ1-2; 8 bases are shared with TRBD1. The CDR3 runs 15 residues. Looked up from germline, CDR1 is LNHDA and CDR2 is SQIVND (reference sequence). Germline trimming cut 4 bases from V and 4 bases from J; bases unmatched to any gene: 8. CDR3 DNA sequence: TGTGCCAGTAGTAGCCCAGGGGGCGCTGGCTATGGCTACACCTTC. Amino acid sequence: CASSSPGGAGYGYTF.

The V call is TRBV19, the J call TRBJ1-6; 7 bases are a match to TRBD1. This CDR3 spans 13 amino acids. Germline CDR1 reads LNHDA; CDR2 reads SQIVND (reference sequence). V was clipped by 9 bases and J by 6 bases; unmatched bases: 5. CDR3 sequence reads: CASQGQFNSPLHF. The CDR3 region has the DNA TGTGCCAGCCAGGGACAGTTTAATTCACCCCTCCACTTT.

The rearrangement links TRBV5-1 to TRBJ2-1, with 8 bases matching TRBD2. V trimming: 3 bases; J trimming: 0 bases; junction bases outside the gene matches: 2. Germline loops: CDR1 SGHRS, CDR2 YFSETQ. This CDR3 is built from 15 residues. CDR3 nucleotide sequence: TGCGCCAGCAGCTCGGGGGGGTTCTCCTACAATGAGCAGTTCTTC. Translation gives CASSSGGFSYNEQFF. The full variable domain, its missing parts supplied by reference TRBV5-1 and TRBJ2-1, is KAGVTQTPRYLIKTRGQQVTLSCSPISGHRSVSWYQQTPGQGLQFLFEYFSETQRNKGNFPGRFSGRQFSNSRSEMNVSTLELGDSALYLCASSSGGFSYNEQFFGPGTRLTVL.

The chain has TRBV10-3 and TRBJ2-7; D is undetermined. CDR1 ENHRY and CDR2 SYGVKD come from the germline V gene. V lost 4 bases and J 2 bases, leaving 9 bases between the germline ends. The CDR3 contains 13 residues. The chain's CDR3 is CAISGAGTYEQYV. The CDR3 nucleotides are TGTGCCATCAGTGGGGCTGGAACCTACGAGCAGTACGTC.

The rearrangement links TRBV28 to TRBJ1-1; possible D gene TRBD1, 6 bases. Germline assignment: CDR1 MDHEN and CDR2 SYDVKM. The V gene lost 6 bases and the J gene lost 8 bases, with 16 bases spanning the gap. This CDR3 region has 13 residues. In nucleotides, the CDR3 is TGTGCCAGCAGCCGCACTCTCCAGGGGGAAGCTTTCTTT. Translation: CASSRTLQGEAFF. Filled out from reference TRBV28 and TRBJ1-1, the complete variable domain reads DVKVTQSSRYLVKRTGEKVFLECVQDMDHENMFWYRQDPGLGLRLIYFSYDVKMKEKGDIPEGYSVSREKKERFSLILESASTNQTSMYLCASSRTLQGEAFFGQGTRLTVV.

Only one count was recorded for this clone. The chain has TRBV10-2 and TRBJ1-4; D not resolved. Germline V gene lookup returns CDR1 WSHSY and CDR2 SAAADI. Trimming stripped 4 bases from V and 0 bases from J, with 9 bases between. This CDR3 comprises 15 residues. CDR3 sequence (DNA): TGCGCCAGCAGTGGGGAGTATGCAACTAATGAAAAACTGTTTTTT. This codes for CASSGEYATNEKLFF.

This clone showed up just a few times. The chain links TRBV7-9 to TRBJ2-3; 9 nucleotides align to TRBD2. Looked up from germline, CDR1 is SEHNR and CDR2 is FQNEAQ (reference sequence). V gave up 1 base and J gave up 8 bases; unmatched junction bases: 7. The CDR3 is 15 residues long. CDR3: CASSLGSGGKGTQYF. Here the CDR3 DNA reads TGTGCCAGCAGCTTAGGTAGCGGGGGAAAGGGTACGCAGTATTTT.

V and J are TRBV7-9 and TRBJ1-1; perhaps TRBD1 as D (6 bases). Trimming took off 2 bases at V and 6 bases at J, with 13 bases between the two ends. This CDR3 comprises 14 residues. Germline loops: CDR1 SEHNR, CDR2 FQNEAQ (reference sequence). CDR3: CASSLMDSSSEAFF. The CDR3 DNA reads TGTGCCAGCAGCTTAATGGACAGTAGCTCTGAAGCTTTCTTT.

This chain links TRBV7-3 with TRBJ1-1; 9 bases fit TRBD1. Trimming at V came to 4 bases and at J to 5 bases, leaving 2 bases not matched to a gene. CDR3 length: 13 residues. Germline V lookup: CDR1 SGHTA, CDR2 FQGTGA. The CDR3 DNA sequence: TGTGCCAGCAGCTGGGACAGGGATACTGAAGCTTTCTTT. The encoded protein is CASSWDRDTEAFF. The entire variable domain, with the rest obtained from reference TRBV7-3 and TRBJ1-1, is as follows: GAGVSQTPSNKVTEKGKYVELRCDPISGHTALYWYRQSLGQGPEFLIYFQGTGAADDSGLPNDRFFAVRPEGSVSTLKIQRTERGDSAVYLCASSWDRDTEAFFGQGTRLTVV.